This T cell receptor beta chain was found in a study of PD-1 blockade in classical Hodgkin lymphoma. Data came from immunoSEQ multiplex PCR; TCRdb stores just in-frame clones and leaves some out. The sample has fewer than 20,000 clones, 84% seen once. This clone was found a few times. Antigen: not known. The CDR3 sequence is 14 residues long. The germline V gene has CDR1 SGHRS and CDR2 YFSETQ. Trimming left V 0 bases short and J 2 bases short, with 7 bases between. Noted time point: newly diagnosed, previously untreated cHL patient sample. Comparators were PBMCs taken from newly diagnosed, untreated classical Hodgkin lymphoma. Study outcomes and limitations: At baseline, newly diagnosed patients reportedly showed less TCR diversity than healthy donors. Causes of the repertoire differences remain undefined, possibly disease activity or prior therapy.

The sequence derives from a human donor with classical Hodgkin lymphoma. Sample: peripheral blood mononuclear cells (PBMCs). The V call is TRBV5-1, the J call TRBJ2-3; D call uncertain. The CDR3 loop is CASSLVWVTDTQYF. The CDR3, as DNA: TGCGCCAGCAGCTTGGTATGGGTCACAGATACGCAGTATTTT.